This TCR beta chain was profiled in a study of identical twins. This clonotype was observed a handful of times. Its antigen is undetermined. With V trimmed by 5 bases and J by 0 bases, 7 bases remained unmatched. The germline V gene encodes CDR1 SGHRS and CDR2 YFSETQ. This CDR3 contains 16 residues. Study-level points and caveats: Findings came from cross-sectional statistics, without long-term follow-up of donors. Where out-of-frame alpha sequences were twin-shared, they showed excess low generation probability. In cord blood, abundant beta clonotypes had fewer insertions; memory showed no trend.

A universal primer site was incorporated via template switching, and the cDNA contained unique molecular identifiers. TCRdb re-called the 5' RACE reads through MiXCR, storing one row per CDR3 protein. The sample carries 410,000 or so distinct CDR3 sequences, under 20% recorded once. The sequenced sample consisted of naive T cells sorted from blood. The receptor was isolated from a man aged 50 or older in good health. V gene TRBV5-1 combines with J gene TRBJ2-2, with TRBD1 identical over 7 bases. CDR3 nucleotide sequence: TGCGCCAGCAGTCTCACAGGGGACACGAACACCGGGGAGCTGTTTTTT. It specifies CASSLTGDTNTGELFF.